These T cell receptor beta chains were read from a single sample in a study of T cell repertoires in cytomegalovirus infection. TCRdb independently ran MiXCR on the reads; one entry per CDR3 protein. Here the sample spans about 180,000 distinct CDR3 sequences, approximately 15% being singletons. Input material: PBMCs. The receptors were gathered from a human donor in good health (CMV status not recorded). Some clones in this sample may be carry-over from other donors' samples. The CDR3 runs from the conserved cysteine through the conserved F or W. Each record gives: V gene, D gene, clone size, J gene, CDR3 protein, CDR3 DNA. D genes are given only for firm matches. Clone sizes are given selectively: once, few, many, or a class where the clone is expanded.

v_call: TRBV19; d_call: .; clone_size: many; j_call: TRBJ1-5; cdr3_aa: CASRLDSYSNQPQHF; cdr3_nt: TGTGCCAGTAGGCTTGACAGTTATAGCAATCAGCCCCAGCATTTT
v_call: TRBV2; d_call: TRBD2; clone_size: few; j_call: TRBJ2-3; cdr3_aa: CASSEVGLAEDTQYF; cdr3_nt: TGTGCCAGCAGTGAAGTGGGGCTAGCGGAAGATACGCAGTATTTT
v_call: TRBV7-9; d_call: TRBD1; clone_size: few; j_call: TRBJ1-4; cdr3_aa: CASSLRQGGSYEKLFF; cdr3_nt: TGTGCCAGCAGCTTAAGGCAGGGGGGAAGTTATGAAAAACTGTTTTTT
v_call: TRBV12-3/TRBV12-4; d_call: TRBD1; clone_size: many; j_call: TRBJ1-1; cdr3_aa: CASNMNDRGGTEAFF; cdr3_nt: TGTGCCAGCAACATGAACGACAGGGGGGGCACTGAAGCTTTCTTT
v_call: TRBV6-1; d_call: .; clone_size: many; j_call: TRBJ2-3; cdr3_aa: CASSEAGVDTDTQYF; cdr3_nt: TGTGCCAGCAGTGAAGCCGGGGTGGACACAGATACGCAGTATTTT
v_call: TRBV5-4; d_call: .; clone_size: few; j_call: TRBJ1-5; cdr3_aa: CASSLDRPLLRNQPQHF; cdr3_nt: TGTGCCAGCAGCTTGGACAGGCCTCTCTTGAGAAATCAGCCCCAGCATTTT
v_call: TRBV20-1; d_call: .; clone_size: few; j_call: TRBJ2-7; cdr3_aa: CSARVENSYEQYF; cdr3_nt: TGCAGTGCTAGAGTCGAGAACTCCTACGAGCAGTACTTC
v_call: TRBV6-2/TRBV6-3; d_call: .; clone_size: .; j_call: TRBJ2-7; cdr3_aa: CASRALQGPSSYEQYF; cdr3_nt: TGTGCCAGCAGAGCCCTTCAGGGCCCTAGCTCCTACGAGCAGTACTTC
v_call: TRBV20-1; d_call: .; clone_size: many; j_call: TRBJ2-7; cdr3_aa: CSVPRVTYEQYF; cdr3_nt: TGCAGTGTCCCAAGGGTGACCTACGAGCAGTACTTC
v_call: TRBV10-3; d_call: .; clone_size: .; j_call: TRBJ1-1; cdr3_aa: CAIGAAGGWTEAFF; cdr3_nt: TGTGCCATCGGAGCGGCTGGGGGTTGGACTGAAGCTTTCTTT
v_call: TRBV28; d_call: .; clone_size: many; j_call: TRBJ1-4; cdr3_aa: CASNSGATGTDNEKLFF; cdr3_nt: TGTGCCAGCAACTCGGGAGCGACCGGGACGGATAATGAAAAACTGTTTTTT
v_call: TRBV6-1; d_call: TRBD2; clone_size: many; j_call: TRBJ2-2; cdr3_aa: CASGNSGIKNTGELFF; cdr3_nt: TGTGCCAGTGGTAATAGCGGGATCAAGAACACCGGGGAGCTGTTTTTT
v_call: TRBV12-3/TRBV12-4; d_call: TRBD2; clone_size: .; j_call: TRBJ2-3; cdr3_aa: CASNPPGGDTQYF; cdr3_nt: TGTGCCAGCAACCCCCCGGGAGGGGATACGCAGTATTTT
v_call: TRBV30; d_call: .; clone_size: .; j_call: TRBJ2-7; cdr3_aa: CAWRGGTGKQYF; cdr3_nt: TGTGCCTGGCGCGGGGGAACAGGGAAGCAGTACTTC